The 18 T cell receptor beta chains in this list originate from one sample, sequenced in a study of blood T cell repertoires in COVID-19. The repertoire was sequenced with immunoSEQ multiplex PCR; TCRdb's copy has only in-frame clones and lacks some. This table has 250,000 to 300,000 clones, 86% appearing once. The sample consisted of peripheral blood. The receptors derive from a woman in her seventies with COVID-19, enrolled during active disease.

V and J are TRBV7-9 and TRBJ2-3; no definite D call. The V gene's germline CDR1 is SEHNR and CDR2 FQNEAQ (reference sequence). Deletions cut 1 base from V and 0 bases from J, with 8 bases between. The CDR3 is made up of 15 amino acids. The CDR3 sequence is CASSLERGSTDTQYF. CDR3 in DNA: TGTGCCAGCAGCTTAGAGAGAGGAAGCACAGATACGCAGTATTTT.

The chain links TRBV24-1 to TRBJ2-1; maybe TRBD1 (7 bases). The ends were cut back, 3 bases at V and 8 bases at J, with 13 bases in the middle. The CDR3 has 14 residues. The germline gives CDR1 KGHDR, CDR2 SFDVKD. CDR3 nucleotide sequence: TGTGCCACCAGTGATGCCAGGGGGGCAGATGAGCAGTTCTTC. Translation gives CATSDARGADEQFF.

The chain couples TRBV10-3 to TRBJ1-5; D is ambiguous. The CDR3 consists of 15 residues. V shed 3 bases and J shed 3 bases, with 12 bases lying between them. The germline V gene has CDR1 ENHRY and CDR2 SYGVKD. Written as DNA, the CDR3 is TGTGCCATCAGTGAAGGGAGTATGGTCAATCAGCCCCAGCATTTT. It encodes CAISEGSMVNQPQHF.

This clone was observed a handful of times. This chain uses TRBV28 with TRBJ2-7; D gene unclear. V dropped 4 bases and J dropped 3 bases, with 13 bases sitting between them. Per germline, CDR1 MDHEN and CDR2 SYDVKM. This CDR3 spans 14 amino acids. The chain's CDR3 is CASSSDTDGYEQYF. The DNA for the CDR3 is TGTGCCAGCAGTTCCGATACAGATGGCTACGAGCAGTACTTC.

The chain is built from TRBV9 and TRBJ2-2, with 10 nucleotides matching TRBD2. CDR1 is SGDLS and CDR2 is YYNGEE in the germline V gene. CDR3 size: 16 residues. V was clipped by 3 bases and J by 5 bases; unmatched bases: 7. The DNA of the CDR3 is TGTGCCAGCAGCGCGGAGACTAGCGGGTTTACCGGGGAGCTGTTTTTT. It encodes CASSAETSGFTGELFF.

This clone was seen more than once but under ten times. CDR3 sequence reads: CASSWRTAGYTF. The CDR3, as DNA: TGTGCCAGCAGTTGGAGGACAGCAGGCTACACCTTC. This rearrangement joins TRBV6-5 to TRBJ1-2, with D possibly being TRBD1 (6 bases). There are 12 residues in the CDR3. Trimming cost V 4 bases and J 8 bases, with 11 bases left between them. Germline V gene data show CDR1 as MNHEY and CDR2 as SVGAGI.

The chain carries TRBV28 and TRBJ1-2; D is unresolved. This CDR3 spans 15 amino acids. The V gene lost 5 bases and the J gene lost 0 bases, with 13 bases spanning the gap. From germline, CDR1 is MDHEN and CDR2 SYDVKM. The CDR3 is CASSTPFTANYGYTF. CDR3 DNA: TGTGCCAGCAGTACCCCATTTACGGCTAACTATGGCTACACCTTC.

The chain has TRBV2 and TRBJ2-1; D uncertain. The CDR3 is 13 amino acids. The V and J ends lost 6 bases and 6 bases respectively, with 12 bases between them. Germline V gene data show CDR1 as SNHLY and CDR2 as FYNNEI. This CDR3 reads CASRTLVFNEQFF. CDR3 DNA sequence: TGTGCCAGCAGGACTTTAGTATTCAATGAGCAGTTCTTC.

V usage is TRBV7-8 and J usage is TRBJ1-5; 10 bases align to TRBD1. V shed 5 bases, J shed 3 bases, and the junction held 4 bases outside the gene matches. This CDR3 region has 15 residues. Per germline, CDR1 SGHVS and CDR2 FQNEAQ. CDR3 residues: CASSEGTGDNQPQHF. CDR3 nucleotides: TGTGCCAGCAGCGAAGGGACAGGGGACAATCAGCCCCAGCATTTT.

The chain joins TRBV18 to TRBJ1-2, with 9 bases fitting TRBD1. CDR1 is KGHSH, CDR2 LQKENI, per germline. V lost 3 bases to trimming and J lost 6 bases; unmatched junction nucleotides: 2. This CDR3 is 13 amino acids long. CDR3 DNA sequence: TGTGCCAGCTCACCGGGACAGGGTGATGGCTACACCTTC. It yields the protein CASSPGQGDGYTF.

This clone was picked up one time. The rearrangement joins TRBV24-1 to TRBJ2-5; 10 nucleotides align to TRBD1. Looked up from germline, CDR1 is KGHDR and CDR2 is SFDVKD. V gave up 0 bases and J gave up 5 bases; unmatched junction bases: 2. The CDR3 is 15 residues long. The CDR3 bases are TGTGCCACCAGTGATTTGCAGGGACAGGGGGAGACCCAGTACTTC. Translating it yields CATSDLQGQGETQYF.

The chain recombines TRBV9 with TRBJ1-2; no clear D gene. The CDR3 has 11 amino acids. V was shortened by 3 bases and J by 7 bases, with 7 bases between the two germline ends. Germline CDR1 SGDLS, CDR2 YYNGEE. The CDR3, as DNA: TGTGCCAGCAGCGCCTTCAGTGGCTACACCTTC. This translates into CASSAFSGYTF.

The CDR3 sequence: CASTLRTGGQNTGELFF. In DNA form, the CDR3 reads TGTGCCAGCACCCTGCGGACAGGGGGGCAGAACACCGGGGAGCTGTTTTTT. This chain uses TRBV27 with TRBJ2-2, with TRBD1 matching 10 bases. This CDR3 comprises 17 residues. V shed 7 bases, J shed 1 base, and the junction held 9 bases outside the gene matches. The germline V gene encodes CDR1 MNHEY and CDR2 SMNVEV (reference sequence).

The rearrangement uses TRBV28 and TRBJ2-7; the D is unclear. V lost 7 bases to trimming and J lost 3 bases, with 10 bases between them. This CDR3 region has 12 residues. Germline CDR1 and CDR2: MDHEN and SYDVKM. Here the CDR3 reads CASMSQRYEQYF. CDR3 nucleotides: TGTGCCAGCATGAGTCAGCGCTACGAGCAGTACTTC.

In this sample, this clone turned up a few times. This chain connects TRBV7-2 to TRBJ2-5, with TRBD2 identical over 11 bases. V lost 6 bases to trimming and J lost 4 bases; unmatched junction nucleotides: 7. CDR1 and CDR2 (germline): SGHTA, FQGNSA. This CDR3 contains 15 residues. The CDR3 DNA follows: TGTGCCAGCAGTTTTCTAGCGGGGGGCCCAGAGACCCAGTACTTC. This sequence encodes CASSFLAGGPETQYF.

This chain connects TRBV6-2 or TRBV6-3 to TRBJ1-5; TRBD1 aligns across 7 bases. The germline gives CDR1 MNHEY, CDR2 SVGEGT. V was pared by 6 bases and J by 0 bases, with 14 bases of the junction left unmatched. CDR3 length: 18 residues. The CDR3 loop reads CASSSGTVPFYSNQPQHF. For the CDR3, the DNA is TGTGCCAGCAGCTCGGGGACAGTCCCATTTTATAGCAATCAGCCCCAGCATTTT.

The chain is built from TRBV2 and TRBJ1-2; TRBD1 matches at 9 bases. J was trimmed by 4 bases and V by 4 bases; bases with no gene match: 7. This CDR3 is built from 15 residues. Germline CDR1 is SNHLY and CDR2 is FYNNEI. The CDR3 DNA follows: TGTGCCAGCAGTGTATCCACAGGGGGCGCCTATGGCTACACCTTC. The encoded protein is CASSVSTGGAYGYTF. The complete variable domain, with remaining parts taken from reference TRBV2 and TRBJ1-2, reads EPEVTQTPSHQVTQMGQEVILRCVPISNHLYFYWYRQILGQKVEFLVSFYNNEISEKSEIFDDQFSVERPDGSNFTLKIRSTKLEDSAMYFCASSVSTGGAYGYTFGSGTRLTVV.

The chain links TRBV18 to TRBJ1-3; 7 bases match TRBD1. Germline V CDR1 and CDR2: KGHSH, LQKENI. CDR3 length: 19 residues. V was clipped by 5 bases and J by 0 bases; unmatched bases: 16. CDR3 in DNA: TGTGCCAGCTCAGAGGACAGGATGAAACAGGGGTACTCTGGAAACACCATATATTTT. Protein sequence: CASSEDRMKQGYSGNTIYF.